This entry lists 24 T cell receptor beta chains sequenced from one sample in a study of T cell responses to AZD1222 COVID-19 vaccine. Sequencing used immunoSEQ multiplex PCR; TCRdb keeps in-frame clones, though not all of them. The data contain some 80,000 clones, about 83% of them singletons. Sequenced here: peripheral blood, sampled on day 0 of AZD1222 vaccination. Every receptor here comes from an adult in good health.

The chain links TRBV3-1 (or the pseudogene TRBV3-2) to TRBJ2-3; D perhaps matches TRBD1 (6 bases). The germline CDR1 and CDR2 sequences are LGHDT and YNNKEL (reference sequence). Trimming shortened V by 4 bases and J by 3 bases, and 11 bases separated the two germline ends. This CDR3 comprises 14 residues. The CDR3 region has the DNA TGTGCCAGCAGCCCCGGACAGAGAACAGATACGCAGTATTTT. It translates to CASSPGQRTDTQYF.

The rearrangement joins TRBV9 to TRBJ1-1; the match to TRBD1 covers 10 bases. Looked up from germline, CDR1 is SGDLS and CDR2 is YYNGEE. CDR3 length equals 15 residues. V lost 2 bases and J lost 6; bases outside the gene matches: 7. Here the CDR3 reads CASSVGRDRGAEAFF. The CDR3 DNA reads TGTGCCAGCAGCGTGGGCCGGGACAGGGGTGCTGAAGCTTTCTTT.

The J gene is TRBJ2-3, the V gene TRBV18; D might be TRBD2 (5 bases). Germline CDR1 KGHSH, CDR2 LQKENI. The CDR3 has 15 amino acids. The V end lost 6 bases, the J end lost 4 bases, and 17 bases lay between the germline ends. The CDR3: CASSLSATRADTQYF. Written as DNA, the CDR3 is TGTGCCAGCTCCCTTTCTGCGACGCGGGCAGATACGCAGTATTTT.

The chain recombines TRBV2 with TRBJ1-1; possible D gene TRBD1, 5 bases. The V and J ends lost 4 bases and 4 bases respectively, with 13 bases between them. Looked up from germline, CDR1 is SNHLY and CDR2 is FYNNEI. The length of the CDR3 is 14 residues. For the CDR3, the DNA is TGTGCCAGCAGTGTTTTCAGGGAGGGCACTGAAGCTTTCTTT. This gives the protein CASSVFREGTEAFF.

The CDR3 is CASSYSRGSSGNTIYF. The CDR3 DNA reads TGTGCCAGCAGTTACTCAAGGGGCTCCTCGGGAAACACCATATATTTT. V usage is TRBV6-5 and J usage is TRBJ1-3, with D possibly being TRBD1 (5 bases). Germline loops: CDR1 MNHEY, CDR2 SVGAGI. The V end lost 0 bases, the J end lost 4 bases, and 13 bases lay between the germline ends. The CDR3 is made up of 16 amino acids.

This rearrangement joins TRBV19 to TRBJ2-7, with 8 bases matching TRBD2. The CDR3 totals 18 residues. The junction had 18 bases not matched to a gene; V was cut back by 5 bases and J by 3 bases. The germline CDR1 and CDR2 sequences are LNHDA and SQIVND (reference sequence). The CDR3 region has the DNA TGTGCCAGTAGTCGCCGGGGGGGTAGCGGGTCCCTGGTCTACGAGCAGTACTTC. It encodes CASSRRGGSGSLVYEQYF. The full variable domain, rest sourced from reference TRBV19 and TRBJ2-7, is DGGITQSPKYLFRKEGQNVTLSCEQNLNHDAMYWYRQDPGQGLRLIYYSQIVNDFQKGDIAEGYSVSREKKESFPLTVTSAQKNPTAFYLCASSRRGGSGSLVYEQYFGPGTRLTVT.

The V gene is TRBV7-9, the J gene TRBJ2-1; 8 nucleotides match TRBD2. The CDR3 totals 15 residues. The J segment lost 7 bases and the V segment lost 4 bases, leaving 9 bases of the junction unmatched. Germline V gene data show CDR1 as SEHNR and CDR2 as FQNEAQ (reference sequence). CDR3 bases: TGTGCCAGCAGCTCCTACCAGCGGGAGATGAATGAGCAGTTCTTC. This gives the protein CASSSYQREMNEQFF.

The chain recombines TRBV18 with TRBJ1-3, with D possibly TRBD1 on 5 matching bases. V gave up 0 bases and J gave up 0 bases, with 12 bases separating them. This CDR3 is 17 amino acids long. Germline loops: CDR1 KGHSH, CDR2 LQKENI. The CDR3 sequence: CASSPPSRGNSGNTIYF. The DNA of the CDR3 is TGTGCCAGCTCACCACCGAGTCGGGGGAACTCTGGAAACACCATATATTTT. The whole variable domain, remainder taken from reference TRBV18 and TRBJ1-3, is NAGVMQNPRHLVRRRGQEARLRCSPMKGHSHVYWYRQLPEEGLKFMVYLQKENIIDESGMPKERFSAEFPKEGPSILRIQQVVRGDSAAYFCASSPPSRGNSGNTIYFGEGSWLTVV.

V usage is TRBV10-3 and J usage is TRBJ1-1; possibly TRBD1 for D (6 bases). CDR3 length equals 12 residues. Looked up from germline, CDR1 is ENHRY and CDR2 is SYGVKD. V dropped 6 bases and J dropped 7 bases, with 12 bases sitting between them. CDR3 loop: CAISSGQNEAFF. DNA for the CDR3: TGTGCCATCAGCTCCGGACAGAATGAAGCTTTCTTT.

The genes are TRBV7-9 and TRBJ2-7; D ambiguous. The germline V and J ends were trimmed by 5 bases and 5 bases, with 7 bases remaining between them. This CDR3 comprises 11 residues. Germline-derived CDR1 and CDR2 are SEHNR and FQNEAQ (reference sequence). The DNA for the CDR3 is TGTGCCAGCAGCCACCTCGACGAGCAGTACTTC. Protein: CASSHLDEQYF.

This clone came up a few times. The rearrangement links TRBV5-4 to TRBJ1-4; D is possibly TRBD1 (6 bases). Trimming stripped 2 bases from V and 4 bases from J, with 15 bases between. The CDR3 has 16 amino acids. From germline, CDR1 is SGHNT and CDR2 YYREEE (reference sequence). Here the CDR3 DNA reads TGTGCCAGCAGCTTAGGACAGAGGACCGGTAATGAAAAACTGTTTTTT. The encoded protein is CASSLGQRTGNEKLFF.

The chain uses TRBV19 and TRBJ2-5; the match to TRBD1 covers 9 bases. Trimming took 8 bases from V and 4 from J; bases not matched to a gene: 8. Germline assignment: CDR1 LNHDA and CDR2 SQIVND (reference sequence). This CDR3 spans 14 amino acids. CDR3 coding DNA: TGTGCCAGTCAAAAAAACAGGGGGCGAGAGACCCAGTACTTC. This gives the protein CASQKNRGRETQYF.

The chain carries TRBV6-2 or TRBV6-3 and TRBJ2-5; D may correspond to TRBD1 or TRBD2 (6 bases each). This CDR3 has 17 residues. Germline V gene data show CDR1 as MNHEY and CDR2 as SVGEGT. Between the trimmed V and J ends, which lost 7 bases and 1 base, there was a span of 22 bases. For the CDR3, the DNA is TGTGCCAGCATCCCAAGGGGGGTAGGGTCCCTCCAAGAGACCCAGTACTTC. Its translation: CASIPRGVGSLQETQYF.

The V gene is TRBV6-2 or TRBV6-3, the J gene TRBJ1-2; D remains unclear. The CDR3 totals 13 residues. V was trimmed by 2 bases and J by 4 bases, leaving 8 bases between them. The V gene's germline CDR1 is MNHEY and CDR2 SVGEGT. CDR3 sequence: CASSYTQAYGYTF. CDR3 nucleotides: TGTGCCAGCAGTTACACGCAGGCCTATGGCTACACCTTC.

The chain carries TRBV19 and TRBJ1-5; D is possibly TRBD1 (5 bases). The germline CDR1 and CDR2 sequences are LNHDA and SQIVND (reference sequence). V gave up 4 bases and J gave up 7 bases, with 11 bases separating them. The length of the CDR3 is 13 residues. The CDR3 spells CASSTTRQQPQHF. In DNA form, the CDR3 reads TGTGCCAGTAGTACCACACGACAGCAGCCCCAGCATTTT.

The CDR3 protein is CASSLITPLNTEAFF. CDR3 nucleotide sequence: TGTGCCAGCAGCTTAATTACCCCGCTGAACACTGAAGCTTTCTTT. V gene TRBV7-9 combines with J gene TRBJ1-1; D not certain. The germline gives CDR1 SEHNR, CDR2 FQNEAQ (reference sequence). There are 15 residues in the CDR3. The V end lost 2 bases, the J end lost 0 bases, and 10 bases lay between the germline ends.

This chain connects TRBV4-3 to TRBJ1-4; D not resolved. From germline, CDR1 is LGHNA and CDR2 YSLEER. Trimming took off 4 bases at V and 10 bases at J, with 16 bases between the two ends. This CDR3 has 14 amino acids. The CDR3 reads CASSPRATNGKLFF. CDR3 in DNA: TGCGCCAGCAGCCCCCGGGCCACGAACGGAAAACTGTTTTTT.

This clone was seen only once. The chain has TRBV30 and TRBJ1-2; D is unresolved. V lost 2 bases and J lost 5, with 12 bases in between. The CDR3 extends over 13 amino acids. Germline assignment: CDR1 GTSNPN and CDR2 SVGIG (reference sequence). The DNA for the CDR3 is TGTGCCTGGAGTAAGAGTCCCCTTTATGGCTACACCTTC. It is translated as CAWSKSPLYGYTF. Full variable domain (remainder filled in from reference TRBV30 and TRBJ1-2): SQTIHQWPATLVQPVGSPLSLECTVEGTSNPNLYWYRQAAGRGLQLLFYSVGIGQISSEVPQNLSASRPQDRQFILSSKKLLLSDSGFYLCAWSKSPLYGYTFGSGTRLTVV.

This chain connects TRBV7-9 to TRBJ2-1, with a possible D match to TRBD2 (7 bases). The CDR3 is 15 residues long. The germline V and J ends were trimmed by 0 bases and 7 bases, with 13 bases remaining between them. In germline, CDR1 is SEHNR, CDR2 FQNEAQ (reference sequence). DNA for the CDR3: TGTGCCAGCAGCTTAGCGGGGGGGCCAGGTAATGAGCAGTTCTTC. This encodes CASSLAGGPGNEQFF.

The genes are TRBV4-2 and TRBJ2-5; D remains unclear. CDR3 length: 14 amino acids. The V end lost 1 base, the J end lost 2 bases, and 8 bases lay between the germline ends. Germline loops: CDR1 LGHNA, CDR2 YNFKEQ. CDR3 sequence (DNA): TGTGCCAGCAGCCAAGGAACGCGGCAAGAGACCCAGTACTTC. It is translated as CASSQGTRQETQYF.

The V and J genes are TRBV10-2 and TRBJ2-5; D might be TRBD1 (6 bases). The CDR3 length is 16 residues. Trimming shortened V by 6 bases and J by 5 bases, and 22 bases separated the two germline ends. Germline lookup yields CDR1 WSHSY and CDR2 SAAADI. CDR3 nucleotides: TGCGCCAGCAGCCCGCCAGGACAGCTGGTACTGGAGACCCAGTACTTC. Translated, it gives CASSPPGQLVLETQYF.

V is TRBV27 and J is TRBJ2-6, with TRBD1 matching 8 bases. The V and J ends lost 7 bases and 0 bases, in that order; junction bases with no gene match: 14. CDR3 size: 19 residues. Germline V lookup: CDR1 MNHEY, CDR2 SMNVEV (reference sequence). The CDR3 region has the DNA TGTGCCAGCATCTCTTCAATAGGGACAGGTTTCTCTGGGGCCAACGTCCTGACTTTC. This encodes CASISSIGTGFSGANVLTF.

The chain couples TRBV9 to TRBJ2-2; tentative D call: TRBD2 (5 bases). Germline V gene lookup returns CDR1 SGDLS and CDR2 YYNGEE. V gave up 2 bases and J gave up 6 bases, with 17 bases separating them. This CDR3 is 16 amino acids long. The CDR3 DNA is TGTGCCAGCAGCGTTGAACAGTCCGGACTCGCCGGGGAGCTGTTTTTT. It translates to CASSVEQSGLAGELFF.

Only a few counts were recorded for this clone. The chain is built from TRBV18 and TRBJ2-3, with D hard to call. Trimming left V 3 bases short and J 1 base short, with 17 bases between. The CDR3 sequence is 17 residues long. Germline CDR1 KGHSH, CDR2 LQKENI. CDR3 residues: CASSPTFDRTGTDTQYF. The CDR3 nucleotides are TGTGCCAGCTCACCTACGTTCGACCGTACCGGCACAGATACGCAGTATTTT.